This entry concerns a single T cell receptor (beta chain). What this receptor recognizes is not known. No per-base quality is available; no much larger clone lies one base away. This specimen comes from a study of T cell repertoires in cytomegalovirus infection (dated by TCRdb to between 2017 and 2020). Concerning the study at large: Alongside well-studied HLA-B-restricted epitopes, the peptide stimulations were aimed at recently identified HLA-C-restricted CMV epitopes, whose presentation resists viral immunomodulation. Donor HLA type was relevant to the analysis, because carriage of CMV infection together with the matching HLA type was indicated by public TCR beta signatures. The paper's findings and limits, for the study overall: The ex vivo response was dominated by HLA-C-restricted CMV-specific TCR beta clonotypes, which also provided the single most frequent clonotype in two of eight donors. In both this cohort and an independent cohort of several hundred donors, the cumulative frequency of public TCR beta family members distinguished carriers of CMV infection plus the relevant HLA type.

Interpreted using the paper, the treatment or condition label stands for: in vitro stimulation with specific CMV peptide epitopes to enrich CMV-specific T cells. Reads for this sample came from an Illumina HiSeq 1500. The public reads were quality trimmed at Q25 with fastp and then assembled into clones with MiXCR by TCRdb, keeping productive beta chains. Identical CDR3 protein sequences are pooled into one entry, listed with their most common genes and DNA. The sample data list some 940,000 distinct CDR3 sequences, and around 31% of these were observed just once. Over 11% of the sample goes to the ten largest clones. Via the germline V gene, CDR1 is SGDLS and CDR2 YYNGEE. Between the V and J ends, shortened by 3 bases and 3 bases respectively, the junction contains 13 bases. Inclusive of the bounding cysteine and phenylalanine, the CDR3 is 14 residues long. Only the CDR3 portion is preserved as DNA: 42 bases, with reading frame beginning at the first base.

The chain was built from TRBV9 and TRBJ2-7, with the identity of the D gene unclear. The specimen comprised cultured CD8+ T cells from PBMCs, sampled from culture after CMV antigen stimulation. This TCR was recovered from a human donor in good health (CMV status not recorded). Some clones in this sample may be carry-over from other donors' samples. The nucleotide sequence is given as TGTGCCAGCAGCGAGGGAACAGAAGTCTACGAGCAGTACTTC. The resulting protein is CASSEGTEVYEQYF.